This T cell receptor (beta chain) comes out of a study of CD4+ T cells in melanoma (dated by TCRdb to 2022 to 2024). Describing the broader study: Neoantigen-specific CD4+ T cells in human melanoma were investigated in the study. Overall study results and their limits: Neoantigen-specific CD4+ T cells were reported to be correlated with the function of CD8+ T cells, macrophages and B cells. Diverse differentiation states were reported to be shown by neoantigen-specific CD4+ T cells in melanoma.

The donors were melanoma patients. Only one count was recorded for this clone. Its target antigen remains unknown. Base qualities were left out, and no much larger clone turns up one base away. Trimming removed 5 bases from V and 5 bases from J, leaving 18 bases between the germline ends. CDR1 and CDR2, looked up from the germline V gene, are SGHRS and YFSETQ. Reading from cysteine to phenylalanine, the CDR3 counts 15 amino acids. Only the CDR3 DNA stays, 45 bases, in frame from base 1. Library construction relied on the immunoSEQ multiplex PCR assay. Drawn from immuneACCESS, this table holds only the in-frame rearrangements with V and J called that TCRdb kept. Clones are partly lost; checked studies trace under half to an unresolved V gene and leave the rest unexplained. The table for this sample lists around 4,800 clones; around three fifths of them were counted only once. Approximately 26% of the sample comes from the top ten.

The TCR sequence derives from a human donor with melanoma. Sequencing was carried out using cells from a culture (not recorded whether cultured in vitro). Recombination linked TRBV5-1 to TRBJ2-3, with no confident D gene call. The nucleotides read TGCGCCAGCAGGCCCCGAGTAGGGTCGGGAGATACGCAGTATTTT. It encodes CASRPRVGSGDTQYF.